This T cell receptor (beta chain) was sequenced during a study of cytomegalovirus exposure and HLA in healthy donors. Turning to the study itself: Later, an analysis reported that the 95 to 150 validation repertoires had used the same platform as the roughly 650 first-cohort repertoires. General study findings and limits: Researchers counted about 150 TCR beta chains as cytomegalovirus-associated. CMV antigen specificity of a few CMV-associated chains was confirmed in vitro.

Per the germline V gene, CDR1 is SEHNR and CDR2 is FQNEAQ (reference sequence). CDR3 size: 16 residues. V was trimmed by 0 bases and J by 10 bases, leaving 18 bases between them. As for this clone: As yet, its antigen is unknown.

The protocol was immunoSEQ multiplex PCR, while the TCRdb copy is restricted to in-frame clones and leaves out a portion. The sample has fewer than 200,000 clones, approximately 90% seen once; the top ten hold roughly 1.5%. V gene TRBV7-9 combines with J gene TRBJ1-4, with a tentative D call TRBD1 (5 bases). Sequences were obtained from PBMCs. The source of this sequence is a woman in her 30s in good health and CMV-seronegative. CDR3 in DNA: TGTGCCAGCAGCTTAGCGGATCGAGGCGACAGTCGAAAACTGTTTTTT. This sequence encodes CASSLADRGDSRKLFF. Variable domain in full (rest from reference TRBV7-9 and TRBJ1-4): DTGVSQNPRHKITKRGQNVTFRCDPISEHNRLYWYRQTLGQGPEFLTYFQNEAQLEKSRLLSDRFSAERPKGSFSTLEIQRTEQGDSAMYLCASSLADRGDSRKLFFGSGTQLSVL.